Listed below are T cell receptor beta chains from one sample, sequenced in a study of a mutant IDH1 vaccine in newly diagnosed glioma. The method was immunoSEQ multiplex PCR; TCRdb's version includes in-frame clones alone and lacks a portion of them. This repertoire shows some 30,000 clones, roughly 80% found once; its top ten account for approximately 23%. For these receptors, no antigen is known. The material was PBMCs, obtained from a glioma patient whose treatment included an IDH1 peptide vaccine. The source of these receptors is a man between 25 and 39 years old with glioma. Each CDR3 is given with its conserved first and last residue. The D gene is left open where the match is weak. Only part of the rows carry a size: once, few, many, or a class if the clone is expanded.

v_call	d_call	j_call	clone_size	cdr3_aa	cdr3_nt
TRBV5-1	.	TRBJ2-2	.	CASSNRQVRGGELFF	TGCGCCAGCAGCAACCGACAGGTCCGCGGCGGGGAGCTGTTTTTT
TRBV5-6	TRBD2	TRBJ2-7	.	CASSLRGYGRGAGRYEQYF	TGTGCCAGCAGCCTGCGGGGTTACGGGCGGGGGGCCGGTCGCTACGAGCAGTACTTC
TRBV2	TRBD2	TRBJ2-7	.	CASSGSGGLYEQYF	TGTGCCAGCAGTGGATCGGGGGGGCTCTACGAGCAGTACTTC
TRBV7-8	TRBD1	TRBJ1-5	.	CASSLATHGTGLGQPQHF	TGTGCCAGCAGCTTAGCGACCCACGGGACAGGGTTGGGTCAGCCCCAGCATTTT
TRBV4-1	.	TRBJ2-7	.	CASSQTGSYEQYF	TGCGCCAGCAGCCAAACCGGGAGCTACGAGCAGTACTTC
TRBV7-2	.	TRBJ1-1	.	CASSLETNTEAFF	TGTGCCAGCAGCTTAGAAACGAACACTGAAGCTTTCTTT
TRBV5-1	.	TRBJ2-3	.	CASSHRDASSTDTQYF	TGCGCCAGCTCCCACAGGGACGCCTCGTCCACAGATACGCAGTATTTT
TRBV5-4	.	TRBJ2-1	.	CASSLTEDEQFF	TGTGCCAGCAGTCTGACAGAGGATGAGCAGTTCTTC
TRBV2	.	TRBJ1-5	.	CASSGERDSNQPQHF	TGTGCCAGCAGTGGAGAGAGAGATAGCAATCAGCCCCAGCATTTT
TRBV29-1	.	TRBJ1-5	.	CSVEGAGQPQHF	TGCAGCGTTGAGGGGGCGGGTCAGCCCCAGCATTTT
TRBV2	TRBD2	TRBJ2-2	.	CASTGGPSGELFF	TGTGCCAGCACGGGGGGGCCCTCCGGGGAGCTGTTTTTT
TRBV6-5	.	TRBJ2-2	few	CASSYSQDPGGGELFF	TGTGCCAGCAGTTACTCCCAGGACCCGGGCGGCGGGGAGCTGTTTTTT
TRBV5-6	TRBD2	TRBJ2-6	few	CASSRRELAGGANVLTF	TGTGCCAGCAGCCGCCGAGAACTAGCGGGCGGGGCCAACGTCCTGACTTTC
TRBV6-5	.	TRBJ1-3	.	CASRLGAGNTIYF	TGTGCCAGCAGGTTGGGTGCCGGAAACACCATATATTTT
TRBV6-5	TRBD1	TRBJ2-7	.	CASTRRQGGYEQYF	TGTGCCAGCACCCGACGACAGGGCGGCTACGAGCAGTACTTC